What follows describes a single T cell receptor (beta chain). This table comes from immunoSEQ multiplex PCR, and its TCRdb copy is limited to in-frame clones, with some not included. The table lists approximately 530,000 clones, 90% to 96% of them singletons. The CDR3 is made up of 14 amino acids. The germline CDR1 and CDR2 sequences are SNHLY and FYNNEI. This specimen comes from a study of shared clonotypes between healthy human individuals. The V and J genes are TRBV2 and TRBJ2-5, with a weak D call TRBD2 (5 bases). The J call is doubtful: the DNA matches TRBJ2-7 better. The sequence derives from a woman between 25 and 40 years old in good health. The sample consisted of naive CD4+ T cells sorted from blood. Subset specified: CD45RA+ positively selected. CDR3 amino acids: CASSEVSVDYEQYF. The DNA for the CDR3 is TGTGCCAGCAGTGAAGTTAGCGTAGACTACGAGCAGTACTTC.